These 15 T cell receptor beta chains came from one sample sequenced in a study of blood T cell repertoires in COVID-19. Assay: immunoSEQ multiplex PCR; the TCRdb copy retains only in-frame clones and omits some. Of 70,000 to 95,000 clones in the sample, approximately 86% are singletons; the top ten hold about 7%. The sequenced sample was peripheral blood. Source of these receptors: a man in his 70s with acute or convalescent COVID-19.

The V gene is TRBV6-2 or TRBV6-3, the J gene TRBJ1-5; D remains unclear. V was pared by 2 bases and J by 7 bases, with 18 bases between. This CDR3 region has 16 residues. The V gene's germline CDR1 is MNHEY and CDR2 SVGEGT. The CDR3 region is CASSYQSAIVGQPQHF. In DNA, the CDR3 is TGTGCCAGCAGTTACCAGTCAGCGATAGTCGGGCAGCCCCAGCATTTT.

The rearrangement joins TRBV29-1 to TRBJ2-2; TRBD2 is a possible D gene (6 bases). Germline V gene lookup returns CDR1 SQVTM and CDR2 ANQGSEA. CDR3 length: 13 amino acids. This CDR3 reads CSARWRGTGELFF. Here the CDR3 DNA reads TGCAGTGCGCGGTGGCGGGGCACCGGGGAGCTGTTTTTT.

The chain has TRBV28 and TRBJ1-1, with D unclear. The V gene lost 5 bases and the J gene lost 1 base, with 11 bases spanning the gap. This CDR3 is 14 amino acids long. The germline V gene encodes CDR1 MDHEN and CDR2 SYDVKM. The CDR3 here is CASSLRGWNTEAFF. The CDR3 DNA is TGTGCCAGCAGTCTTCGGGGTTGGAACACTGAAGCTTTCTTT.

The rearrangement uses TRBV15 and TRBJ1-2, with 10 bases matching TRBD1. CDR3 length: 14 residues. Trimming cost V 5 bases and J 8 bases; bases outside gene matches: 8. CDR1 and CDR2 (germline): LNHNV, YYDKDF (reference sequence). CDR3 sequence (DNA): TGTGCCACCAGCCTCGACAGGGGGCGGTTGGGCTACACCTTC. Its translation is CATSLDRGRLGYTF.

The gene calls are TRBV29-1 and TRBJ1-4, with D perhaps TRBD1 (6 bases). The CDR3 spans 14 residues. CDR1 SQVTM and CDR2 ANQGSEA come from the germline V gene. Between the trimmed V and J ends, which lost 7 bases and 3 bases, there was a span of 15 bases. The CDR3 nucleotides are TGCAGCGCCATAAGGGGGAATTCTAATGAAAAACTGTTTTTT. Its translation: CSAIRGNSNEKLFF.

This chain joins TRBV11-3 and TRBJ1-3; D is perhaps TRBD1 (5 bases). The CDR3 is 14 amino acids. The germline V gene has CDR1 SGHNT and CDR2 YENEEA. V lost 5 bases to trimming and J lost 4 bases, with 12 bases between them. For the CDR3, the DNA is TGTGCCAGCAGCCCGACAGCTGCGGGAAACACCATATATTTT. Its translation: CASSPTAAGNTIYF.

V is TRBV19 and J is TRBJ1-1; D gene unclear. V was trimmed by 5 bases and J by 1 base, leaving 11 bases between them. Germline V gives CDR1 LNHDA, CDR2 SQIVND (reference sequence). The CDR3 runs 14 residues. CDR3 region: CASSEGWRNTEAFF. The DNA for the CDR3 is TGTGCCAGTAGTGAAGGTTGGAGGAACACTGAAGCTTTCTTT.

The chain employs TRBV18 and TRBJ2-7; D is undetermined. Trimming left V 3 bases short and J 3 bases short, with 9 bases between. The CDR3 extends over 13 amino acids. Germline values: CDR1 KGHSH, CDR2 LQKENI. In nucleotides, the CDR3 is TGTGCCAGCTCACCGAACAGTGACTACGAGCAGTACTTC. It translates to CASSPNSDYEQYF.

In this sample, this clone turned up once. The chain recombines TRBV5-1 with TRBJ1-4; possibly TRBD1 for D (5 bases). Germline CDR1 reads SGHRS; CDR2 reads YFSETQ. This CDR3 is built from 16 residues. With 4 bases removed from V and 3 bases from J, the gap between germline ends came to 16 bases. For the CDR3, the DNA is TGCGCCAGCAGCCCGCGGGGTGGGGGACCTAATGAAAAACTGTTTTTT. Amino acid sequence: CASSPRGGGPNEKLFF. Together with reference TRBV5-1 and TRBJ1-4, the CDR3 gives the full variable domain: KAGVTQTPRYLIKTRGQQVTLSCSPISGHRSVSWYQQTPGQGLQFLFEYFSETQRNKGNFPGRFSGRQFSNSRSEMNVSTLELGDSALYLCASSPRGGGPNEKLFFGSGTQLSVL.

The chain recombines TRBV27 with TRBJ2-3; 9 bases align to TRBD2. Losses at the gene ends were 3 bases for V and 6 bases for J; bases not matched to a gene: 7. This CDR3 has 15 amino acids. From germline, CDR1 is MNHEY and CDR2 SMNVEV (reference sequence). CDR3 amino acids: CASSFAGGFSDTQYF. Written as DNA, the CDR3 is TGTGCCAGCAGTTTTGCGGGAGGGTTTTCTGATACGCAGTATTTT.

The chain joins TRBV7-9 to TRBJ2-2, with a possible D match to TRBD1 (6 bases). V dropped 3 bases and J dropped 5 bases, with 13 bases sitting between them. This CDR3 contains 15 residues. Germline CDR1 and CDR2: SEHNR and FQNEAQ (reference sequence). The CDR3 DNA reads as TGTGCCAGCAGCTTCCGACAGGCCGGGACCGGGGAGCTGTTTTTT. This translates into CASSFRQAGTGELFF.

The CDR3 DNA follows: TGCAGCGTGAAGGTGGACAGAAATTCACCCCTCCACTTT. Protein sequence: CSVKVDRNSPLHF. The chain recombines TRBV29-1 with TRBJ1-6, with a tentative D call TRBD1 (6 bases). V was trimmed by 6 bases and J by 7 bases, leaving 13 bases between them. Germline-derived CDR1 and CDR2 are SQVTM and ANQGSEA. The CDR3 sequence is 13 residues long. The entire variable domain, with the rest obtained from reference TRBV29-1 and TRBJ1-6, is as follows: SAVISQKPSRDICQRGTSLTIQCQVDSQVTMMFWYRQQPGQSLTLIATANQGSEATYESGFVIDKFPISRPNLTFSTLTVSNMSPEDSSIYLCSVKVDRNSPLHFGNGTRLTVT.

This chain uses TRBV28 with TRBJ1-5; D remains unclear. The V gene's germline CDR1 is MDHEN and CDR2 SYDVKM. V was pared by 4 bases and J by 6 bases, with 16 bases between. This CDR3 has 15 residues. The chain's CDR3 is CASSSPQEWIQPQHF. For the CDR3, the DNA is TGTGCCAGCAGTTCCCCGCAGGAATGGATTCAGCCCCAGCATTTT.

In this sample, this clone turned up once. The chain uses TRBV2 and TRBJ1-2; D ambiguous. CDR3 length equals 13 residues. Trimming removed 8 bases at V and 2 bases at J, with 12 bases between. CDR1 and CDR2 from the germline V gene are SNHLY and FYNNEI. CDR3 DNA: TGTGCCAGCGCCGTGAGGTGGAACTATGGCTACACCTTC. It specifies CASAVRWNYGYTF.

This chain links TRBV6-1 with TRBJ2-5; 14 bases align to TRBD2. The CDR3 consists of 16 residues. The trim removed 4 bases at V and 3 bases at J, leaving 4 bases unmatched. In germline, CDR1 is MNHNS, CDR2 SASEGT. The CDR3 loop is CASSGRLAGGKETQYF. The CDR3 coding sequence is TGTGCCAGCAGTGGACGACTAGCGGGGGGGAAAGAGACCCAGTACTTC.